The T cell receptor (beta chain) described here comes from a study of shared clonotypes between healthy human individuals. Study summary: Per donor, three plates held CD4 naive cells, three held CD4 memory, two held CD8 naive and one held CD8 memory.

Deep was the level used in running the assay. For each subset, genomic DNA was distributed in equal portions over several immunoSEQ plates. Measured with immunoSEQ multiplex PCR; TCRdb has only the in-frame clones, and not every one. The data contain 150,000 to 200,000 clones, roughly 91% of them singletons. V lost 3 bases to trimming and J lost 5 bases, with 12 bases between them. The CDR3 covers 13 residues. Germline lookup yields CDR1 SGHRS and CDR2 YFSETQ. This TCR was recovered from a woman in her thirties in good health. Sequenced input: naive CD4+ T cells sorted from blood. This sample's subset: CD45RA+ positively selected. V gene TRBV5-1 combines with J gene TRBJ2-7, with a tentative D call TRBD2 (5 bases). The CDR3 protein is CASSSTTINEQYF. DNA of the CDR3: TGCGCCAGCAGCTCGACGACTATCAACGAGCAGTACTTC. The full variable domain, in which reference TRBV5-1 and TRBJ2-7 provide the parts outside the CDR3, is KAGVTQTPRYLIKTRGQQVTLSCSPISGHRSVSWYQQTPGQGLQFLFEYFSETQRNKGNFPGRFSGRQFSNSRSEMNVSTLELGDSALYLCASSSTTINEQYFGPGTRLTVT.